This TCR beta chain derives from a study of control samples from healthy donors and cancer patients. TCRdb keeps only in-frame clones here, not all; method: immunoSEQ multiplex PCR. The data contain some 100,000 clones, approximately 90% of them seen just once; the ten biggest clones take up about 16%. The CDR3 is 14 residues long. Germline V gene lookup returns CDR1 ENHRY and CDR2 SYGVKD. The germline V and J ends were trimmed by 0 bases and 8 bases, with 13 bases remaining between them. This clone showed up just once. The receptor comes from a woman aged 50 to 65 in good health. V is TRBV10-3 and J is TRBJ1-2; D may be TRBD1 (5 bases). The sample comprised blood. The CDR3 DNA follows: TGTGCCATCAGTGAGTCGAAGGGGTTCCGCGGCTACACCTTC. Translating gives CAISESKGFRGYTF.